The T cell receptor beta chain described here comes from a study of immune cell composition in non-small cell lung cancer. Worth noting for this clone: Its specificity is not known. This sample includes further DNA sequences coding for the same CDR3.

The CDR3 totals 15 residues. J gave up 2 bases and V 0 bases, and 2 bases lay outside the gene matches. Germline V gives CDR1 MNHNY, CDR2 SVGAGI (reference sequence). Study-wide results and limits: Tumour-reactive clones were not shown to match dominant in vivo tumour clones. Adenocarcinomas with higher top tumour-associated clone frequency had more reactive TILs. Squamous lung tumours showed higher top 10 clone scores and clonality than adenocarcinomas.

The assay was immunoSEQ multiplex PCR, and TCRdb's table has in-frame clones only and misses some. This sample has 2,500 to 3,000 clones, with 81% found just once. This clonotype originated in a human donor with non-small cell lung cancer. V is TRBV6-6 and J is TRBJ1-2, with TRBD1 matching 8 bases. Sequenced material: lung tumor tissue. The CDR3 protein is CASSYSPGGNYGYTF. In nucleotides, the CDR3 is TGTGCCAGCAGTTACTCCCCAGGGGGCAACTATGGCTACACCTTC.